The 29 T cell receptor beta chains below were found in one sample sequenced in a study of radiotherapy plus CTLA-4 blockade in lung cancer. Sequenced by immunoSEQ multiplex PCR; TCRdb stores in-frame clones only, minus some. Among about 87,000 clones listed, more than 85% were seen once. The specimen comprised peripheral blood, sampled from a patient treated with radiotherapy plus ipilimumab. The receptors derive from a human donor with non-small cell lung cancer that progressed on radiotherapy plus ipilimumab.

The rearrangement joins TRBV13 to TRBJ2-2; a weak D match, TRBD2 (5 bases). Germline V gene data show CDR1 as PRHDT and CDR2 as FYEKMQ (reference sequence). V lost 10 bases and J lost 5, with 17 bases in between. CDR3 length: 14 residues. The CDR3 DNA follows: TGTGCCACCGACCTTGGAAAGCGGACCGGGGAGCTGTTTTTT. Translating gives CATDLGKRTGELFF.

The chain links TRBV7-8 to TRBJ2-7; maybe TRBD2 (6 bases). The V gene's germline CDR1 is SGHVS and CDR2 FQNEAQ. This CDR3 contains 14 residues. V was clipped by 1 base and J by 2 bases, with 9 bases between them. CDR3 loop: CASSLGPGAYEQYF. CDR3 in DNA: TGTGCCAGCAGCTTAGGTCCGGGGGCCTACGAGCAGTACTTC. Together with reference TRBV7-8 and TRBJ2-7, the CDR3 gives the full variable domain: GAGVSQSPRYKVAKRGQDVALRCDPISGHVSLFWYQQALGQGPEFLTYFQNEAQLDKSGLPSDRFFAERPEGSVSTLKIQRTQQEDSAVYLCASSLGPGAYEQYFGPGTRLTVT.

The rearrangement links TRBV9 to TRBJ2-1; 9 bases fit TRBD2. The CDR3 is 16 residues long. Germline trimming cut 3 bases from V and 2 bases from J; bases unmatched to any gene: 6. The germline CDR1 and CDR2 sequences are SGDLS and YYNGEE. The CDR3 DNA follows: TGTGCCAGCAGCGCCCGGAGCGGGGGGACCTACAATGAGCAGTTCTTC. It yields the protein CASSARSGGTYNEQFF.

This chain connects TRBV5-1 to TRBJ2-3, with D possibly being TRBD2 (7 bases). V lost 0 bases and J lost 5, with 10 bases in between. The CDR3 covers 14 residues. Germline V gives CDR1 SGHRS, CDR2 YFSETQ. The CDR3 loop reads CASSLAGGQDTQYF. The CDR3 nucleotides read TGCGCCAGCAGCTTGGCCGGGGGGCAAGATACGCAGTATTTT.

This rearrangement joins TRBV6-1 to TRBJ1-1; D ambiguous. Germline CDR1 reads MNHNS; CDR2 reads SASEGT. The CDR3 loop spans 12 amino acids. Deletions cut 8 bases from V and 4 bases from J, with 11 bases between. DNA for the CDR3: TGTGCCAGCTTTGGACGTCTCACTGAAGCTTTCTTT. Translation: CASFGRLTEAFF.

The DNA for the CDR3 is TGTGCCAGCATTAGGGGCGGGGAGAATGAAAAACTGTTTTTT. The encoded protein is CASIRGGENEKLFF. The chain couples TRBV7-9 to TRBJ1-4, with a weak D call TRBD1 (5 bases). The length of the CDR3 is 14 residues. Germline V CDR1 and CDR2: SEHNR, FQNEAQ (reference sequence). V shed 7 bases and J shed 5 bases, with 14 bases lying between them.

This chain connects TRBV7-8 to TRBJ1-5; D is unclear. Trimming cost V 5 bases and J 0 bases, with 5 bases left between them. Germline V gene sequence: CDR1 SGHVS, CDR2 FQNEAQ. CDR3 length: 13 residues. As DNA, the CDR3 is TGTGCCAGCAGCAGAGATAGCAATCAGCCCCAGCATTTT. Protein sequence: CASSRDSNQPQHF.

The chain combines TRBV19 with TRBJ1-1; D is uncertain. The germline V gene encodes CDR1 LNHDA and CDR2 SQIVND (reference sequence). The ends were cut back, 3 bases at V and 10 bases at J, with 18 bases in the middle. This CDR3 region has 14 residues. CDR3 loop: CASSISLGRGGAFF. The CDR3 DNA reads TGTGCCAGTAGTATTAGCCTAGGCCGGGGAGGAGCTTTCTTT.

The chain has TRBV19 and TRBJ1-5; 8 bases align to TRBD1. Per germline, CDR1 LNHDA and CDR2 SQIVND (reference sequence). The CDR3 spans 14 residues. With V trimmed by 4 bases and J by 6 bases, 5 bases remained unmatched. CDR3 in amino acids: CASSNTGGSQPQHF. The DNA for the CDR3 is TGTGCCAGTAGTAATACAGGGGGGAGTCAGCCCCAGCATTTT. The full variable domain, rest sourced from reference TRBV19 and TRBJ1-5, is DGGITQSPKYLFRKEGQNVTLSCEQNLNHDAMYWYRQDPGQGLRLIYYSQIVNDFQKGDIAEGYSVSREKKESFPLTVTSAQKNPTAFYLCASSNTGGSQPQHFGDGTRLSIL.

The rearrangement joins TRBV6-1 to TRBJ1-2, with 9 bases aligning to TRBD1. The V gene's germline CDR1 is MNHNS and CDR2 SASEGT. Trimming at V came to 2 bases and at J to 5 bases, leaving 15 bases not matched to a gene. The CDR3 consists of 18 residues. The CDR3 DNA follows: TGTGCCAGCAGTGAAACCGGGACAGGGATTGGGACTAGGTATGGCTACACCTTC. Translation gives CASSETGTGIGTRYGYTF.

The rearrangement joins TRBV18 to TRBJ2-1; 13 bases line up with TRBD2. CDR1 is KGHSH, CDR2 LQKENI, per germline. CDR3 length equals 21 residues. V lost 6 bases, J lost 0 bases, and 17 bases stayed unmatched. The CDR3: CASSPMRLAGGVASSYNEQFF. Here the CDR3 DNA reads TGTGCCAGCTCCCCGATGCGACTAGCGGGAGGTGTTGCGAGCTCCTACAATGAGCAGTTCTTC. Supplemented by reference TRBV18 and TRBJ2-1, the full variable domain reads NAGVMQNPRHLVRRRGQEARLRCSPMKGHSHVYWYRQLPEEGLKFMVYLQKENIIDESGMPKERFSAEFPKEGPSILRIQQVVRGDSAAYFCASSPMRLAGGVASSYNEQFFGPGTRLTVL.

The chain employs TRBV19 and TRBJ1-2; possibly TRBD1 for D (6 bases). Looked up from germline, CDR1 is LNHDA and CDR2 is SQIVND (reference sequence). The V gene lost 10 bases and the J gene lost 2 bases, with 26 bases spanning the gap. The CDR3 loop spans 17 amino acids. CDR3 region: CATRPRDTILTNYGYTF. The CDR3 nucleotides are TGTGCCACCCGGCCCCGGGACACCATTTTAACCAACTATGGCTACACCTTC.

This clone was detected only a few times. This chain links TRBV4-2 with TRBJ1-1; no clear D. This CDR3 is 15 amino acids long. Germline V gives CDR1 LGHNA, CDR2 YNFKEQ. V lost 0 bases and J 3 bases, leaving 11 bases between the germline ends. The CDR3 DNA sequence: TGTGCCAGCAGCCAAGAAATAGGGAGATACACTGAAGCTTTCTTT. Protein sequence: CASSQEIGRYTEAFF.

This clone occurred once. The V gene is TRBV11-3, the J gene TRBJ2-7; the D is unclear. In germline, CDR1 is SGHNT, CDR2 YENEEA. Trimming left V 0 bases short and J 7 bases short, with 10 bases between. The CDR3 runs 13 residues. The chain's CDR3 is CASSLDRLGEQYF. CDR3 nucleotide sequence: TGTGCCAGCAGCTTAGATCGGCTGGGGGAGCAGTACTTC. Full variable domain (outside the CDR3, taken from reference TRBV11-3 and TRBJ2-7): EAGVVQSPRYKIIEKKQPVAFWCNPISGHNTLYWYLQNLGQGPELLIRYENEEAVDDSQLPKDRFSAERLKGVDSTLKIQPAELGDSAVYLCASSLDRLGEQYFGPGTRLTVT.

This clone was found once. The chain couples TRBV15 to TRBJ1-1; D may be TRBD1 (6 bases). V was cut by 4 bases and J by 4 bases, with 13 bases left in between. The germline V gene has CDR1 LNHNV and CDR2 YYDKDF (reference sequence). The CDR3 totals 14 residues. As DNA, the CDR3 is TGTGCCACCAGCACCCGAACAGGGTTCACTGAAGCTTTCTTT. It is translated as CATSTRTGFTEAFF.

This clone was counted a single time. The chain has TRBV27 and TRBJ2-1; no clear D. Trimming stripped 2 bases from V and 10 bases from J, with 12 bases between. Per germline, CDR1 MNHEY and CDR2 SMNVEV (reference sequence). This CDR3 contains 13 residues. The CDR3 reads CASSLGVVGEQFF. CDR3 sequence (DNA): TGTGCCAGCAGTTTAGGAGTGGTGGGGGAGCAGTTCTTC.

The chain combines TRBV28 with TRBJ2-7; 10 bases line up with TRBD1. Germline assignment: CDR1 MDHEN and CDR2 SYDVKM. J gave up 4 bases and V 3 bases, and 6 bases lay outside the gene matches. The CDR3 is 15 amino acids. The CDR3 bases are TGTGCCAGCAGTTTGGGGGGACAGGGGATATACGAGCAGTACTTC. Protein sequence: CASSLGGQGIYEQYF.

The chain recombines TRBV28 with TRBJ1-2; no clear D gene. CDR1 and CDR2 (germline): MDHEN, SYDVKM. With 7 bases removed from V and 2 bases from J, the gap between germline ends came to 5 bases. The CDR3 is made up of 11 amino acids. The CDR3 protein is CASTENYGYTF. The CDR3 bases are TGTGCCAGCACGGAGAACTATGGCTACACCTTC.

The chain carries TRBV6-5 and TRBJ2-7; 10 nucleotides match TRBD2. Germline trimming cut 6 bases from V and 2 bases from J; bases unmatched to any gene: 4. In germline, CDR1 is MNHEY, CDR2 SVGAGI. CDR3 size: 14 residues. In nucleotides, the CDR3 is TGTGCCAGCAGCCCCGGGACTAGCGCCTACGAGCAGTACTTC. Its protein is CASSPGTSAYEQYF.

V and J are TRBV6-5 and TRBJ2-5; perhaps TRBD2 as D (6 bases). There are 15 residues in the CDR3. V was clipped by 6 bases and J by 1 base, with 15 bases between them. Germline assignment: CDR1 MNHEY and CDR2 SVGAGI. The CDR3 here is CASRKGLGGQETQYF. DNA for the CDR3: TGTGCCAGCAGAAAAGGTTTGGGGGGCCAAGAGACCCAGTACTTC.

The genes are TRBV27 and TRBJ2-2; 11 nucleotides line up with TRBD1. The CDR3 loop spans 15 amino acids. CDR1 and CDR2 from the germline V gene are MNHEY and SMNVEV (reference sequence). Trimming took 7 bases from V and 7 from J; bases not matched to a gene: 8. The CDR3 region has the DNA TGTGCCAGCAACTTCGGGACAGGGGGAAGCGGGGAGCTGTTTTTT. Its protein is CASNFGTGGSGELFF.

The chain employs TRBV27 and TRBJ2-7; D is unclear. Germline CDR1 MNHEY, CDR2 SMNVEV (reference sequence). Trimming removed 3 bases from V and 3 bases from J, with 12 bases in between. The CDR3 contains 14 residues. The CDR3: CASSFARPFYEQYF. Written as DNA, the CDR3 is TGTGCCAGCAGTTTTGCGCGTCCCTTCTACGAGCAGTACTTC.

The rearrangement joins TRBV25-1 to TRBJ2-7, with D perhaps TRBD1 (5 bases). CDR3 length equals 12 residues. Trimming shortened V by 8 bases and J by 2 bases, and 10 bases separated the two germline ends. CDR1 MGHDK and CDR2 SYGVNS come from the germline V gene. The CDR3 protein is CASSRETYEQYF. The CDR3 region has the DNA TGTGCCAGCTCCAGGGAAACCTACGAGCAGTACTTC.

This rearrangement joins TRBV7-2 to TRBJ2-1; weak D call: TRBD1 (6 bases). CDR1 and CDR2 from the germline V gene are SGHTA and FQGNSA. This CDR3 is 13 amino acids long. Trimming removed 6 bases from V and 10 bases from J, with 16 bases in between. The chain's CDR3 is CASSSTGSGEQFF. Here the CDR3 DNA reads TGTGCCAGCAGTTCTACAGGGAGCGGCGAGCAGTTCTTC.

The chain carries TRBV9 and TRBJ1-3, with 7 bases that match TRBD1. The V gene end was trimmed by 0 bases and the J gene end by 0 bases; junction bases not matched to a gene: 3. Germline V gives CDR1 SGDLS, CDR2 YYNGEE. The CDR3 extends over 16 amino acids. Here the CDR3 DNA reads TGTGCCAGCAGCGTAGGAGACAGGGCCTCTGGAAACACCATATATTTT. The encoded protein is CASSVGDRASGNTIYF.

The chain couples TRBV4-2 to TRBJ2-7; perhaps TRBD2 as D (6 bases). With 0 bases removed from V and 4 bases from J, the gap between germline ends came to 19 bases. The CDR3 totals 17 residues. Germline lookup yields CDR1 LGHNA and CDR2 YNFKEQ. CDR3 region: CASSQEWSGASEYEQYF. CDR3 nucleotides: TGTGCCAGCAGCCAAGAATGGAGCGGAGCTAGCGAATACGAGCAGTACTTC.

This rearrangement joins TRBV10-3 to TRBJ1-2; TRBD1 might be the D (6 bases). Germline CDR1 is ENHRY and CDR2 is SYGVKD. Deletions cut 2 bases from V and 8 bases from J, with 15 bases between. The CDR3 runs 14 residues. The CDR3 spells CAISEGWGARGYTF. The CDR3 DNA sequence: TGTGCCATCAGTGAGGGATGGGGGGCCCGGGGCTACACCTTC.

The J gene is TRBJ2-2, the V gene TRBV25-1; D remains unclear. With 6 bases removed from V and 5 bases from J, the gap between germline ends came to 10 bases. Germline loops: CDR1 MGHDK, CDR2 SYGVNS. This CDR3 contains 13 residues. The CDR3 region has the DNA TGTGCCAGCAGAGTGAGTGGTACCGGGGAGCTGTTTTTT. Protein sequence: CASRVSGTGELFF.

The V gene is TRBV19, the J gene TRBJ1-2; no definite D call. The ends were cut back, 10 bases at V and 7 bases at J, with 19 bases in the middle. The V gene's germline CDR1 is LNHDA and CDR2 SQIVND (reference sequence). The CDR3 totals 13 residues. The CDR3 bases are TGTGCCACCAAATCACTCAGTATCCTTGGCTACACCTTC. Its translation is CATKSLSILGYTF.